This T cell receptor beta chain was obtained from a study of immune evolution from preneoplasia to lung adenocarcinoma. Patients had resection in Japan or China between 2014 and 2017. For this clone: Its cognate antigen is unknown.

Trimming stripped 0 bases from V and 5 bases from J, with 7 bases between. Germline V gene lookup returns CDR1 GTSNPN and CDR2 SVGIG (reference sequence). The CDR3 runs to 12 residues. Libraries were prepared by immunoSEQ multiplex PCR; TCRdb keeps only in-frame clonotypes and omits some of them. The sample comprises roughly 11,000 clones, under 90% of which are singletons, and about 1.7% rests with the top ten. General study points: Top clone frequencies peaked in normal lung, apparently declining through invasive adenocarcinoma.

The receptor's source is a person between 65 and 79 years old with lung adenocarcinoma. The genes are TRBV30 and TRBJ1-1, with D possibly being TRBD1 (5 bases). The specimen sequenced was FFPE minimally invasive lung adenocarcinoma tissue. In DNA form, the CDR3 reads TGTGCCTGGAGTGTACGGGGGACTGAAGCTTTCTTT. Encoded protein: CAWSVRGTEAFF. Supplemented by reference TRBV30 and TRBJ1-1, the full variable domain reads SQTIHQWPATLVQPVGSPLSLECTVEGTSNPNLYWYRQAAGRGLQLLFYSVGIGQISSEVPQNLSASRPQDRQFILSSKKLLLSDSGFYLCAWSVRGTEAFFGQGTRLTVV.